The 18 T cell receptor beta chains below all came from one sample that was sequenced in a study of blood T cell dynamics during melanoma immunotherapy. Data came from immunoSEQ multiplex PCR; TCRdb stores just in-frame clones and leaves some out. Here the sample spans some 20,000 clones, nearly 90% being singletons. Specified time point: pre-treatment baseline. This material consisted of blood, taken from a patient treated with checkpoint blockade. These receptors all come from a human donor with melanoma.

This chain links TRBV30 with TRBJ1-5, with 10 bases identical to TRBD1. Looked up from germline, CDR1 is GTSNPN and CDR2 is SVGIG (reference sequence). After removal of 3 bases from V and 7 bases from J, the junction contained 9 bases not matched to a gene. This CDR3 is 15 amino acids long. The CDR3 bases are TGTGCCTGGAGGAGCCGGGACAGGGGATACCAGCCCCAGCATTTT. It specifies CAWRSRDRGYQPQHF. Based on the CDR3 plus reference TRBV30 and TRBJ1-5, the full variable domain is SQTIHQWPATLVQPVGSPLSLECTVEGTSNPNLYWYRQAAGRGLQLLFYSVGIGQISSEVPQNLSASRPQDRQFILSSKKLLLSDSGFYLCAWRSRDRGYQPQHFGDGTRLSIL.

This clone was found once. The V gene is TRBV7-3, the J gene TRBJ1-4, with 9 bases fitting TRBD1. The V gene end was trimmed by 5 bases and the J gene end by 6 bases; junction bases not matched to a gene: 4. The CDR3 extends over 14 amino acids. Germline assignment: CDR1 SGHTA and CDR2 FQGTGA. The CDR3: CASSPDRGDEKLFF. CDR3 DNA: TGTGCCAGCAGCCCGGACAGGGGAGATGAAAAACTGTTTTTT.

This chain links TRBV19 with TRBJ1-2; D perhaps matches TRBD1 (6 bases). V dropped 3 bases and J dropped 1 base, with 9 bases sitting between them. The CDR3 sequence is 14 residues long. CDR1 is LNHDA, CDR2 SQIVND, per germline (reference sequence). The CDR3, as DNA: TGTGCCAGTAGTATGCAACAGGGTAACTATGGCTACACCTTC. Translation gives CASSMQQGNYGYTF.

This rearrangement joins TRBV18 to TRBJ2-6; 7 bases line up with TRBD1. The CDR3 covers 21 residues. The V gene's germline CDR1 is KGHSH and CDR2 LQKENI. Trimming cost V 1 base and J 2 bases; bases outside gene matches: 17. The CDR3 spells CASSPLPIREGGAPGANVLTF. CDR3 nucleotides: TGTGCCAGCTCACCACTCCCAATCCGGGAAGGGGGCGCTCCTGGGGCCAACGTCCTGACTTTC.

The V and J genes are TRBV10-3 and TRBJ1-5, with D possibly matching TRBD1 (6 bases). Trimming stripped 4 bases from V and 6 bases from J, with 10 bases between. CDR1 and CDR2 (germline): ENHRY, SYGVKD. CDR3 length: 13 amino acids. CDR3 in amino acids: CAISGTEGQPQHF. The CDR3 bases are TGTGCCATCAGTGGGACAGAAGGTCAGCCCCAGCATTTT.

In this sample, this clone turned up once. The chain recombines TRBV5-1 with TRBJ1-3; TRBD1 might be the D (5 bases). The CDR3 has 16 amino acids. Trimming shortened V by 5 bases and J by 0 bases, and 15 bases separated the two germline ends. Germline V gene sequence: CDR1 SGHRS, CDR2 YFSETQ. CDR3 protein: CASRFDSLSSGNTIYF. For the CDR3, the DNA is TGCGCCAGCAGATTCGACAGCCTATCCTCTGGAAACACCATATATTTT.

The sample holds one count of this clone. The V and J genes are TRBV28 and TRBJ1-5; tentatively, D is TRBD1 (6 bases). Germline loops: CDR1 MDHEN, CDR2 SYDVKM. The CDR3 loop spans 13 amino acids. The V end was cut by 5 bases, the J end by 6 bases, with 11 bases between. The CDR3 DNA follows: TGTGCCAGCAGTCTTCTAGGGGGTCAGCCCCAGCATTTT. Translated: CASSLLGGQPQHF.

The rearrangement joins TRBV4-1 to TRBJ1-6; D is unclear. Germline CDR1 is MGHRA and CDR2 is YSYEKL. This CDR3 has 14 amino acids. V lost 6 bases and J 8 bases, leaving 14 bases between the germline ends. For the CDR3, the DNA is TGCGCCAGCAGTCTACAGTTCGGGGATTCACCCCTCCACTTT. Amino acid sequence: CASSLQFGDSPLHF.

J is TRBJ1-1 and V is TRBV6-1, with 8 bases matching TRBD1. The CDR3 is made up of 14 amino acids. The V and J ends lost 7 bases and 4 bases, in that order; junction bases with no gene match: 8. Germline V CDR1 and CDR2: MNHNS, SASEGT. CDR3 amino acids: CASTTGGGTTEAFF. CDR3 in DNA: TGTGCCAGCACCACAGGGGGGGGAACCACTGAAGCTTTCTTT.

The chain recombines TRBV19 with TRBJ2-7; 8 nucleotides align to TRBD1. V gave up 8 bases and J gave up 0 bases; unmatched junction bases: 18. This CDR3 comprises 18 residues. CDR1 and CDR2 (germline): LNHDA, SQIVND (reference sequence). The CDR3 DNA reads TGTGCCAGTTCCCCCCGGACAGGGCAAGTCCTTAGCTCCTACGAGCAGTACTTC. It encodes CASSPRTGQVLSSYEQYF. Variable domain in full (rest from reference TRBV19 and TRBJ2-7): DGGITQSPKYLFRKEGQNVTLSCEQNLNHDAMYWYRQDPGQGLRLIYYSQIVNDFQKGDIAEGYSVSREKKESFPLTVTSAQKNPTAFYLCASSPRTGQVLSSYEQYFGPGTRLTVT.

This rearrangement joins TRBV5-1 to TRBJ1-1; 9 nucleotides align to TRBD1. Trimming took 4 bases from V and 8 from J; bases not matched to a gene: 6. This CDR3 comprises 13 residues. CDR1 is SGHRS, CDR2 YFSETQ, per germline. CDR3 sequence reads: CASSSPGQGEAFF. DNA of the CDR3: TGCGCCAGCAGCAGCCCGGGACAGGGAGAAGCTTTCTTT.

This chain links TRBV27 with TRBJ2-1; D possibly corresponds to TRBD2 (6 bases). This CDR3 region has 13 residues. Trimming stripped 4 bases from V and 15 bases from J, with 19 bases between. Germline CDR1 MNHEY, CDR2 SMNVEV (reference sequence). CDR3 sequence reads: CASSWGVGGILFF. The CDR3 DNA reads TGTGCCAGCAGTTGGGGGGTTGGGGGGATACTGTTCTTC.

This chain links TRBV2 with TRBJ2-7, with D hard to call. V shed 7 bases and J shed 6 bases, with 13 bases lying between them. CDR3 size: 12 residues. CDR1 SNHLY and CDR2 FYNNEI come from the germline V gene. Written as DNA, the CDR3 is TGTGCCAGCAACGCCCAGAAAACCGAGCAGTACTTC. The encoded protein is CASNAQKTEQYF.

This CDR3 is CASSEPSRAYNEQFF. Written as DNA, the CDR3 is TGTGCCAGCAGTGAACCCTCCAGGGCTTACAATGAGCAGTTCTTC. This sequence joins TRBV6-1 and TRBJ2-1; D may be TRBD1 (5 bases). The germline V gene encodes CDR1 MNHNS and CDR2 SASEGT. CDR3 size: 15 residues. V was pared by 2 bases and J by 4 bases, with 12 bases between.

The chain couples TRBV19 to TRBJ2-7; D unclear. V was pared by 4 bases and J by 3 bases, with 7 bases between. The germline gives CDR1 LNHDA, CDR2 SQIVND (reference sequence). The CDR3 contains 12 residues. CDR3 amino acids: CASSSFNYEQYF. CDR3 coding DNA: TGTGCCAGTAGTAGTTTTAACTACGAGCAGTACTTC.

This clone was found once. The chain uses TRBV27 and TRBJ2-2; D is possibly TRBD1 (5 bases). Per germline, CDR1 MNHEY and CDR2 SMNVEV (reference sequence). V lost 5 bases, J lost 5 bases, and 21 bases lay in between. The CDR3 is made up of 17 amino acids. CDR3 in amino acids: CASSPWTLLAGTGELFF. In nucleotides, the CDR3 is TGTGCCAGCAGTCCTTGGACACTCTTAGCTGGGACCGGGGAGCTGTTTTTT.

This chain uses TRBV19 with TRBJ2-1, with 8 bases aligning to TRBD1. There are 15 residues in the CDR3. Per the germline V gene, CDR1 is LNHDA and CDR2 is SQIVND (reference sequence). V lost 6 bases, J lost 0 bases, and 4 bases stayed unmatched. The CDR3 loop is CASSRTGSSYNEQFF. The CDR3 coding sequence is TGTGCCAGTAGCCGGACAGGGAGCTCCTACAATGAGCAGTTCTTC.

The count of this clone is one. The V and J genes are TRBV11-2 and TRBJ2-6; D is possibly TRBD1 or TRBD2 (5 bases each). From germline, CDR1 is SGHAT and CDR2 FQNNGV. The CDR3 is made up of 19 amino acids. V was clipped by 0 bases and J by 0 bases, with 15 bases between them. In DNA, the CDR3 is TGTGCCAGCAGCTTAGATGGGTCGGGGCAACTCTCTGGGGCCAACGTCCTGACTTTC. Translating it yields CASSLDGSGQLSGANVLTF.